The 5 T cell receptor beta chains listed next were all sequenced from one sample in a study of CD8+ T cells in alopecia areata. Once RNA had been extracted, it was reverse transcribed into cDNA to act as the sequencing template. TCRdb's table, derived via immunoSEQ multiplex PCR, lists solely in-frame clones and lacks some. This sample has about 150,000 clones, with less than 65% found just once. The material sequenced was CD8+ T cells sorted from blood, taken at week 0. Receptors were obtained from a human donor with alopecia areata.

The V call is TRBV9, the J call TRBJ2-1; possible D gene TRBD2, 6 bases. V was trimmed by 3 bases and J by 1 base, leaving 8 bases between them. The CDR3 runs to 14 residues. The germline V gene has CDR1 SGDLS and CDR2 YYNGEE. The CDR3 DNA sequence: TGTGCCAGCAGCGACCGGGGGTCCTACAATGAGCAGTTCTTC. Translating it yields CASSDRGSYNEQFF.

V usage is TRBV29-1 and J usage is TRBJ1-1, with D hard to call. Trimming took off 7 bases at V and 2 bases at J, with 8 bases between the two ends. CDR3 length: 11 amino acids. Per the germline V gene, CDR1 is SQVTM and CDR2 is ANQGSEA. The CDR3, as DNA: TGCAGCGGCATATCAAACACTGAAGCTTTCTTT. Encoded protein: CSGISNTEAFF.

This clone occurred a few times. This chain links TRBV7-2 with TRBJ1-2, with D perhaps TRBD1 (5 bases). CDR1 is SGHTA, CDR2 FQGNSA, per germline. V lost 3 bases and J 2 bases, leaving 16 bases between the germline ends. The CDR3 is made up of 16 amino acids. The CDR3, as DNA: TGTGCCAGCAGCTTCTGGCCGACAGATCCAAACTATGGCTACACCTTC. Translating gives CASSFWPTDPNYGYTF.

Comments on this clone: Other DNA sequences of this sample code for an identical CDR3. This chain joins TRBV29-1 and TRBJ2-7, with unresolved D. Germline CDR1 SQVTM, CDR2 ANQGSEA. V shed 5 bases and J shed 0 bases, with 5 bases lying between them. CDR3 length equals 11 residues. In DNA form, the CDR3 reads TGCAGCGTTTGGGACTCCTACGAGCAGTACTTC. It is translated as CSVWDSYEQYF.

In its sample, this clone was seen a few times. CDR3 DNA: TGTGCCAGCAGTATTAGGGCGGGTCAAGAGACCCAGTACTTC. Amino acid sequence: CASSIRAGQETQYF. V usage is TRBV27 and J usage is TRBJ2-5; D is possibly TRBD2 (5 bases). The CDR3 is 14 residues long. CDR1 is MNHEY, CDR2 SMNVEV, per germline (reference sequence). The V end was cut by 5 bases, the J end by 2 bases, with 12 bases between.